This T cell receptor beta chain was obtained from a study of CD8 T cells in Susac syndrome. The authors reverse transcribed about 0.5 to 1 ug RNA with random hexamers. One entry per CDR3 protein, called by TCRdb with MiXCR from the immunoSEQ multiplex PCR reads. The sample gives 150,000 to 200,000 distinct CDR3 sequences, 85% to 95% of which show up once; over 0.08% is in the top ten. The controls, all healthy donors, were matched for age and sex. About this clonotype itself: Antigen: not known.

Losses at the gene ends were 4 bases for V and 6 bases for J; bases not matched to a gene: 8. The CDR3 is made up of 15 amino acids. Germline CDR1 and CDR2: LGHNA and YSLEER. Regarding the study as a whole: As the study acknowledged, the number of individuals in its TCR sequencing and HLA analysis was relatively small.

This sequence joins TRBV4-3 and TRBJ2-3; 9 nucleotides line up with TRBD1. Sequencing was carried out using CD4+ T cells from PBMCs. This receptor was identified in a human donor in good health. The CDR3 sequence is CASSRTGERGDTQYF. The CDR3 DNA follows: TGCGCCAGCAGCCGGACAGGGGAAAGGGGTGATACGCAGTATTTT.